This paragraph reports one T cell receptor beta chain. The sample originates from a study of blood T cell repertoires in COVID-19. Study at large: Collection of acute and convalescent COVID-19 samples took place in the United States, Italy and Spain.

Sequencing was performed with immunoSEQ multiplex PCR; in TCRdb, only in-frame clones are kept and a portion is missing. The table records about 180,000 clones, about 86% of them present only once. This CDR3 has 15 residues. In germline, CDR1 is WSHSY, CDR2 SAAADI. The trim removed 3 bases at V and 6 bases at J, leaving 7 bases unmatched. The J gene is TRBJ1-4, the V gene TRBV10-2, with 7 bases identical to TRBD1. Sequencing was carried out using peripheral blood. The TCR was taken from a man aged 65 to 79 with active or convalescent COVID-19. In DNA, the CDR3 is TGCGCCAGCAGTGATCGGACAGGAGTACATGAAAAACTGTTTTTT. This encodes CASSDRTGVHEKLFF.